The 8 T cell receptor beta chains listed next were all sequenced from one sample in a study of T cell changes during pregnancy in multiple sclerosis. Measured with immunoSEQ multiplex PCR; TCRdb has only the in-frame clones, and not every one. The sample contains fewer than 140,000 clones, roughly 90% of which appear only once. Here the sequenced sample was peripheral blood, taken after pregnancy. Source of these receptors: a female donor with multiple sclerosis, enrolled in a pregnancy study.

This chain uses TRBV7-9 with TRBJ1-2, with 9 bases aligning to TRBD1. Germline CDR1 SEHNR, CDR2 FQNEAQ (reference sequence). The CDR3 contains 15 residues. J was trimmed by 5 bases and V by 1 base; bases with no gene match: 5. CDR3 protein: CASSLEDRGGYGYTF. The CDR3 region has the DNA TGTGCCAGCAGCTTAGAGGACAGGGGAGGGTATGGCTACACCTTC.

CDR3 protein: CASSLGGQPVEEQYF. In nucleotides, the CDR3 is TGTGCCAGCAGCTTAGGGGGCCAGCCGGTGGAAGAGCAGTACTTC. The chain links TRBV7-6 to TRBJ2-7, with D perhaps TRBD1 (5 bases). This CDR3 has 15 amino acids. The V end lost 1 base, the J end lost 7 bases, and 17 bases lay between the germline ends. The germline CDR1 and CDR2 sequences are SGHVS and FNYEAQ.

CDR3 amino acids: CASSPGLAETQYF. The CDR3 region has the DNA TGTGCCAGCTCACCCGGACTAGCGGAGACCCAGTACTTC. The chain employs TRBV18 and TRBJ2-5; 9 bases agree with TRBD2. The junction had 1 base not matched to a gene; V was cut back by 3 bases and J by 5 bases. CDR3 length equals 13 residues. Germline loops: CDR1 KGHSH, CDR2 LQKENI.

This clone appeared a single time. The chain couples TRBV7-6 to TRBJ2-3; 8 bases agree with TRBD2. Germline CDR1 SGHVS, CDR2 FNYEAQ. The V gene end was trimmed by 2 bases and the J gene end by 4 bases; junction bases not matched to a gene: 5. The CDR3 has 15 amino acids. The CDR3 spells CASSLNSGGSDTQYF. DNA of the CDR3: TGTGCCAGCAGCTTAAACAGCGGGGGCTCAGATACGCAGTATTTT. The entire variable domain, with the rest obtained from reference TRBV7-6 and TRBJ2-3, is as follows: GAGVSQSPRYKVTKRGQDVALRCDPISGHVSLYWYRQALGQGPEFLTYFNYEAQQDKSGLPNDRFSAERPEGSISTLTIQRTEQRDSAMYRCASSLNSGGSDTQYFGPGTRLTVL.

This sequence joins TRBV6-1 and TRBJ2-7, with 13 bases lining up with TRBD2. The ends lost 1 base at V and 4 bases at J; junction bases unmatched: 1. Germline V gene data show CDR1 as MNHNS and CDR2 as SASEGT. The CDR3 covers 15 residues. The CDR3 loop reads CASSEVLAGGYEQYF. CDR3 in DNA: TGTGCCAGCAGTGAAGTACTAGCGGGAGGGTACGAGCAGTACTTC.

This clone appeared once. This chain links TRBV10-3 with TRBJ1-1; maybe TRBD1 (5 bases). Germline values: CDR1 ENHRY, CDR2 SYGVKD. This CDR3 has 14 amino acids. Deletions cut 4 bases from V and 7 bases from J, with 16 bases between. Here the CDR3 DNA reads TGTGCCATCAGTGTTCAAGGGGATGCGGATGAAGCTTTCTTT. Translating gives CAISVQGDADEAFF.

This chain joins TRBV7-2 and TRBJ2-1, with 14 bases matching TRBD2. This CDR3 region has 16 residues. V lost 4 bases to trimming and J lost 8 bases; unmatched junction nucleotides: 7. CDR1 SGHTA and CDR2 FQGNSA come from the germline V gene. The CDR3 DNA is TGTGCCAGCAGCTCGACTAGCGGGAGGGCCGGGGATGAGCAGTTCTTC. Translation: CASSSTSGRAGDEQFF.

The table lists this clone with a few counts. The chain uses TRBV4-2 and TRBJ1-1; possible D gene TRBD1, 6 bases. The V end was cut by 5 bases, the J end by 4 bases, with 11 bases between. The CDR3 spans 13 residues. CDR1 and CDR2 from the germline V gene are LGHNA and YNFKEQ. DNA of the CDR3: TGTGCCAGCAGCTTACAGGGTAGCACTGAAGCTTTCTTT. It encodes CASSLQGSTEAFF.